This TCR beta chain appears in the sequencing data of a study of T cell responses to AZD1222 COVID-19 vaccine. CDR3 length: 14 residues. Looked up from germline, CDR1 is LNHDA and CDR2 is SQIVND (reference sequence). V was pared by 0 bases and J by 4 bases, with 6 bases between. For this clone: Its antigen is still unknown.

Data came from immunoSEQ multiplex PCR; TCRdb stores just in-frame clones and leaves some out. This table has over 100,000 clones, approximately 90% appearing once. Study-wide results and limits: Donors were mostly white British, more females; clonal diversity possibly underestimated.

Sequencing used peripheral blood, obtained on day 0 of AZD1222 vaccination. The chain combines TRBV19 with TRBJ1-4; D unclear. The clonotype was recovered from an adult in good health. CDR3 coding DNA: TGTGCCAGTAGTATAGATCAACGTAATGAAAAACTGTTTTTT. It specifies CASSIDQRNEKLFF.